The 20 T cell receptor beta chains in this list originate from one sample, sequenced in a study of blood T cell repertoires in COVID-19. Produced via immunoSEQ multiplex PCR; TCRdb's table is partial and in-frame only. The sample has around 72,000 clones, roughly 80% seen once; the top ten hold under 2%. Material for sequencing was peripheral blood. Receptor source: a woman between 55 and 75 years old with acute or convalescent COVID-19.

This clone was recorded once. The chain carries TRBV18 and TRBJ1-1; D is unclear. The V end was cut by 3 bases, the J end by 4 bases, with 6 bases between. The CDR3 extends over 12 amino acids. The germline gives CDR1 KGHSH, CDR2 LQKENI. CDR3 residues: CASSPKPTEAFF. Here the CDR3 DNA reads TGTGCCAGCTCACCGAAGCCCACTGAAGCTTTCTTT.

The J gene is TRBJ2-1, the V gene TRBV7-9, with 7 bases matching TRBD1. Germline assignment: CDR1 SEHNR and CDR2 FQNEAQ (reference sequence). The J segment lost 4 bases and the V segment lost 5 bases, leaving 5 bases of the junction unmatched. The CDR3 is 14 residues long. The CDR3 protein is CASSPRTGYNEQFF. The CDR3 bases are TGTGCCAGCAGCCCTAGGACAGGTTACAATGAGCAGTTCTTC.

The chain's CDR3 is CASSRGASGTAYNEQFF. The CDR3 nucleotides are TGTGCCAGCAGCCGGGGGGCTAGCGGGACTGCCTACAATGAGCAGTTCTTC. The J gene is TRBJ2-1, the V gene TRBV5-4; 9 nucleotides match TRBD2. Germline lookup yields CDR1 SGHNT and CDR2 YYREEE (reference sequence). The CDR3 covers 17 residues. V dropped 4 bases and J dropped 2; count of bases not matched to a gene: 10.

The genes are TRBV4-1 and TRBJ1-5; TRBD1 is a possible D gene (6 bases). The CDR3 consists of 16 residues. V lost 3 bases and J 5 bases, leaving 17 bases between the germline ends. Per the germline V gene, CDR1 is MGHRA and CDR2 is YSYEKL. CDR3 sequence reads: CASSQVQGLGDQPQHF. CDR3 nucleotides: TGCGCCAGCAGCCAGGTACAGGGTTTGGGGGATCAGCCCCAGCATTTT.

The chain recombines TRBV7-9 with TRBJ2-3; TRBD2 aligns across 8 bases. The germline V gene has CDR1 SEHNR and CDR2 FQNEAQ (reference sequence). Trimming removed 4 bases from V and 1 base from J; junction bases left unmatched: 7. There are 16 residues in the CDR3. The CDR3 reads CASSSRAGARTDTQYF. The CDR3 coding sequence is TGTGCCAGCAGCTCCCGAGCGGGGGCCCGCACAGATACGCAGTATTTT.

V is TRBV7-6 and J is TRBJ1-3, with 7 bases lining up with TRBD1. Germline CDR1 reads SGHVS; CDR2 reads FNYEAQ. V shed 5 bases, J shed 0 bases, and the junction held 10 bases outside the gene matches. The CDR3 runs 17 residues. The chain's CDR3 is CASSHGTAYSSGNTIYF. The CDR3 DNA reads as TGTGCCAGCAGCCACGGGACAGCTTATAGCTCTGGAAACACCATATATTTT.

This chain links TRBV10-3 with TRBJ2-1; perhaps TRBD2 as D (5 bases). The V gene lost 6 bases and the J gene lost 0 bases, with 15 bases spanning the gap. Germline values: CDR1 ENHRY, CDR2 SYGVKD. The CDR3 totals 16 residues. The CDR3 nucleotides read TGTGCCATCAGGCCTACGGGTACTAGCTCCTACAATGAGCAGTTCTTC. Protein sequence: CAIRPTGTSSYNEQFF.

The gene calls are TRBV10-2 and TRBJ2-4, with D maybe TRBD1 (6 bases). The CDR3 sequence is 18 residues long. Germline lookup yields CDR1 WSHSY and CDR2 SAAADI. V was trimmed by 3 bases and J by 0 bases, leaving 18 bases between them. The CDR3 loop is CASSDSRRQVSAKNIQYF. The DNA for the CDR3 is TGCGCCAGCAGTGATTCTAGACGACAGGTGTCAGCCAAAAACATTCAGTACTTC.

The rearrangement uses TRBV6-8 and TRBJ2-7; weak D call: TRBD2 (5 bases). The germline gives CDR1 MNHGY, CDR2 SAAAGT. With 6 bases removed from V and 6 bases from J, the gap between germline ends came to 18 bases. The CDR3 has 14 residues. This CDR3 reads CASRSLWTRGEQYF. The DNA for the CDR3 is TGTGCCAGCAGATCTCTCTGGACCCGGGGCGAGCAGTACTTC.

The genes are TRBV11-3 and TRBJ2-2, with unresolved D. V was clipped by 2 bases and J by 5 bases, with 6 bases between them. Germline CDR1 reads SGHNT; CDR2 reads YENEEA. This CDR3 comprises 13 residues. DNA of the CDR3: TGTGCCAGCAGCTTAATGGCTACCGGGGAGCTGTTTTTT. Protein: CASSLMATGELFF. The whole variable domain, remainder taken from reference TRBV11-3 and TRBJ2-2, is EAGVVQSPRYKIIEKKQPVAFWCNPISGHNTLYWYLQNLGQGPELLIRYENEEAVDDSQLPKDRFSAERLKGVDSTLKIQPAELGDSAVYLCASSLMATGELFFGEGSRLTVL.

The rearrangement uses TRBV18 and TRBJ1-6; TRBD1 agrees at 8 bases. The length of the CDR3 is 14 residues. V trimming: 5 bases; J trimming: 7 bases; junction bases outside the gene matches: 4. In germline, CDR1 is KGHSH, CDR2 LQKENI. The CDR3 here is CASSTDRGNSPLHF. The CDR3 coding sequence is TGTGCCAGCTCAACCGACAGGGGCAATTCACCCCTCCACTTT.

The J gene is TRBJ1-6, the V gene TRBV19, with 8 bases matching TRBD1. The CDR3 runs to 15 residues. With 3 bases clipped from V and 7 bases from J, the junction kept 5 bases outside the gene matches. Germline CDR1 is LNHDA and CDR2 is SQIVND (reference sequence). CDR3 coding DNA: TGTGCCAGTAGTATCCTTGGACAGGGCAATTCACCCCTCCACTTT. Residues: CASSILGQGNSPLHF. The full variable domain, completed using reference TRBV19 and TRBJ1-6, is DGGITQSPKYLFRKEGQNVTLSCEQNLNHDAMYWYRQDPGQGLRLIYYSQIVNDFQKGDIAEGYSVSREKKESFPLTVTSAQKNPTAFYLCASSILGQGNSPLHFGNGTRLTVT.

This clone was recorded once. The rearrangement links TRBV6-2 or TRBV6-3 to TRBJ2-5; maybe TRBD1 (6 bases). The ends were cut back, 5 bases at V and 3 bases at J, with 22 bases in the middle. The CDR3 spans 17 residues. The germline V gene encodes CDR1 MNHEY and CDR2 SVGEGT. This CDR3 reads CASSGEAGTFIEETQYF. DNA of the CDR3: TGTGCCAGCAGTGGCGAGGCCGGGACATTTATTGAAGAGACCCAGTACTTC.

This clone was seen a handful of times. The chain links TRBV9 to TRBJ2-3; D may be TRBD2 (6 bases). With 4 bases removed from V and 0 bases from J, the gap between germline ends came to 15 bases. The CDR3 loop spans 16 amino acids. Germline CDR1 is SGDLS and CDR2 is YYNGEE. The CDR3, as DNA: TGTGCCAGCAGCCGGGACTCGATGCGAAGCACAGATACGCAGTATTTT. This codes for CASSRDSMRSTDTQYF.

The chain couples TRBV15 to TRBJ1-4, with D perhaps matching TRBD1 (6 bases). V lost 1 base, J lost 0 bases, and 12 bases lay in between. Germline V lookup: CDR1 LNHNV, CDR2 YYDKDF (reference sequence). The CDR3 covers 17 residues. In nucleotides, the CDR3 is TGTGCCACCAGCAGAGGGAAGGGGGTGGCAACTAATGAAAAACTGTTTTTT. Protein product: CATSRGKGVATNEKLFF.

The CDR3 DNA follows: TGTGCCAGCAGCCAAGATACGACAGCAACTAATGAAAAACTGTTTTTT. Amino acids: CASSQDTTATNEKLFF. The chain carries TRBV4-2 and TRBJ1-4, with D tentatively TRBD1 (5 bases). Germline V CDR1 and CDR2: LGHNA, YNFKEQ. V was cut by 0 bases and J by 0 bases, with 8 bases left in between. CDR3 length equals 16 residues.

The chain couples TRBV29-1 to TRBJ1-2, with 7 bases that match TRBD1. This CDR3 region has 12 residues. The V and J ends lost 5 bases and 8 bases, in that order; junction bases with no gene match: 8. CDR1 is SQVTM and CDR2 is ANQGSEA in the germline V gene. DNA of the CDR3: TGCAGCGTTTACCAGGGGGTTGAAGGCTACACCTTC. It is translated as CSVYQGVEGYTF.

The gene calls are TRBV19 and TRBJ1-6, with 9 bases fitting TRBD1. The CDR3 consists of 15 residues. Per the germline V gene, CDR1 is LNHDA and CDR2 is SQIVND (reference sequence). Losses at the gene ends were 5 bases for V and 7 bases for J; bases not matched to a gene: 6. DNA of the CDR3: TGTGCCAGTAGTGGGACCGGGACAGGGAATTCACCCCTCCACTTT. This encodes CASSGTGTGNSPLHF.

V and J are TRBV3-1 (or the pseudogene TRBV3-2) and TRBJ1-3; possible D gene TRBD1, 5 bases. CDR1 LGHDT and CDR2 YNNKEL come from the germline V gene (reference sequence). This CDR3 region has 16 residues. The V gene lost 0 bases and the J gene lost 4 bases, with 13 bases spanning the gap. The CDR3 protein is CASSQEGVSWGNTIYF. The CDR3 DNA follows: TGTGCCAGCAGCCAAGAAGGGGTTTCGTGGGGAAACACCATATATTTT.

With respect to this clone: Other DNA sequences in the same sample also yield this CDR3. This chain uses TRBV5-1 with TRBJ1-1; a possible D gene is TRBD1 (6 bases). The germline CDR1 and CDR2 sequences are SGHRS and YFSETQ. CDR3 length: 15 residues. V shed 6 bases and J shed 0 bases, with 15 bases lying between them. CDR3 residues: CASTATGLMNTEAFF. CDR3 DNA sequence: TGCGCCAGCACCGCCACAGGGCTTATGAACACTGAAGCTTTCTTT.